This T cell receptor (beta chain) originates from a study of tumor-infiltrating lymphocytes in primary liver carcinoma. Overall study results and limits: Only about 7-25% of top clones were detected in each of the five tumor regions.

The CDR3 consists of 16 residues. Germline CDR1 and CDR2: MGHRA and YSYEKL. From 500 ng total RNA, TCR beta cDNA was generated with a primer in the constant region. A slightly modified ARM-PCR protocol with three nested multiplex PCR rounds produced these TCR beta libraries. The first two PCR rounds used TRBV1-TRBV30 forward primers with a C-beta reverse primer, about 10 cycles each. Via MiXCR, TCRdb re-called the multiplex PCR reads, giving one row per CDR3 protein. The table records just under 45,000 distinct CDR3 sequences, 73% of them present only once. About this clonotype itself: The antigen is not known. A junction end diverges from the germline sequence, so it may reflect a read error.

The study co-extracted DNA and RNA from around 20-30 mg of unsorted bulk tissue. Every patient in the cohort had a primary liver carcinoma. That carcinoma was treated by surgical resection. Each tumor sample had over 75% viable tumor cells. Sequences were obtained from liver tumor tissue from sampling region 2. As to subset: tumor region T2, inferior pole. This clonotype originated in a man aged 40-49 years with primary liver carcinoma and hepatitis B virus infection. The V call is TRBV4-1, the J call TRBJ2-7, with D possibly matching TRBD2 (7 bases). In DNA form, the CDR3 reads TGCGCCAGTAGCCAGGTGGAGGGGGGGCCTGGCTACGGGCAGTACTTC. It encodes CASSQVEGGPGYGQYF.